This T cell receptor beta chain was found in a study of shared clonotypes between healthy human individuals. Germline CDR1 and CDR2: SGHVS and FQNEAQ. Trimming shortened V by 1 base and J by 4 bases, and 23 bases separated the two germline ends. CDR3 size: 19 residues. Method: immunoSEQ multiplex PCR; TCRdb's copy keeps in-frame clones and lacks some. Found here are more than 2 million clones, 80% to 95% of them singletons; the top ten hold more than 1.5%. Naive CD8 cells, CD45RO-negative and positively selected for CCR7, excluded terminally differentiated effector memory CD45RA+ cells. This receptor was taken from a man aged 18-30 years in good health. Some clones in this sample may be carry-over from other donors' samples. V is TRBV7-8 and J is TRBJ1-3; D not resolved. The sequencing input was naive CD8+ T cells from PBMCs. CDR3 sequence: CASSLEEWELLTRGNTIYF. The CDR3 DNA reads as TGTGCCAGCAGCTTAGAAGAGTGGGAACTCCTGACGCGAGGAAACACCATATATTTT.